What follows are 22 T cell receptor beta chains derived from one specimen sequenced in a study of T cell responses to AZD1222 COVID-19 vaccine. This table comes from immunoSEQ multiplex PCR, and its TCRdb copy is limited to in-frame clones, with some not included. The profile shows about 140,000 clones, 70% to 90% of them singletons. Source: peripheral blood, taken on day 0 of AZD1222 vaccination. These receptors all come from an adult in good health.

In DNA form, the CDR3 reads TGCGCCAGCAGCTTGGTGTCTAGCGGGAGTTGGAATGAGCAGTTCTTC. Translated, it gives CASSLVSSGSWNEQFF. The V call is TRBV5-1, the J call TRBJ2-1; 10 bases align to TRBD2. Trimming took 0 bases from V and 7 from J; bases not matched to a gene: 7. The CDR3 length is 16 residues. Germline values: CDR1 SGHRS, CDR2 YFSETQ.

The rearrangement joins TRBV19 to TRBJ2-1; D is unresolved. Looked up from germline, CDR1 is LNHDA and CDR2 is SQIVND (reference sequence). The CDR3 loop spans 13 amino acids. The V end was cut by 2 bases, the J end by 5 bases, with 7 bases between. This CDR3 reads CASSINSDNEQFF. The CDR3 DNA sequence: TGTGCCAGTAGTATAAACAGTGACAATGAGCAGTTCTTC. The whole variable domain, filled in from reference TRBV19 and TRBJ2-1, reads DGGITQSPKYLFRKEGQNVTLSCEQNLNHDAMYWYRQDPGQGLRLIYYSQIVNDFQKGDIAEGYSVSREKKESFPLTVTSAQKNPTAFYLCASSINSDNEQFFGPGTRLTVL.

The J gene is TRBJ2-7, the V gene TRBV30; D is possibly TRBD1 (5 bases). Trimming took 5 bases from V and 3 from J, leaving 11 bases between them. The CDR3 runs to 12 residues. The germline gives CDR1 GTSNPN, CDR2 SVGIG (reference sequence). CDR3 region: CAWGPQGYEQYF. CDR3 DNA: TGTGCCTGGGGTCCCCAGGGCTACGAGCAGTACTTC.

The genes are TRBV5-1 and TRBJ2-7; tentatively, D is TRBD1 (6 bases). CDR1 SGHRS and CDR2 YFSETQ come from the germline V gene. V dropped 2 bases and J dropped 6 bases, with 21 bases sitting between them. The CDR3 loop spans 16 amino acids. The CDR3 DNA sequence: TGCGCCAGCAGCTTCAATCCCACAGGGCCTGGGGGCGAGCAGTACTTC. This sequence encodes CASSFNPTGPGGEQYF.

The J gene is TRBJ1-5, the V gene TRBV24-1; 9 positions match TRBD1. This CDR3 has 17 amino acids. Germline V gene data show CDR1 as KGHDR and CDR2 as SFDVKD. V lost 4 bases to trimming and J lost 5 bases; unmatched junction nucleotides: 11. The CDR3 protein is CATSDYGTGTFDQPQHF. CDR3 DNA sequence: TGTGCCACCAGTGACTACGGGACAGGGACTTTCGATCAGCCCCAGCATTTT.

V is TRBV27 and J is TRBJ2-7; 7 nucleotides align to TRBD2. This CDR3 is 15 amino acids long. CDR1 and CDR2 from the germline V gene are MNHEY and SMNVEV (reference sequence). Trimming removed 8 bases from V and 2 bases from J; junction bases left unmatched: 12. CDR3 DNA: TGTGCCAGCTCCCACTCGGGACTATCGACCTACGAGCAGTACTTC. Its protein product is CASSHSGLSTYEQYF.

The chain combines TRBV19 with TRBJ2-3, with 7 bases that match TRBD1. The CDR3 totals 15 residues. Trimming removed 2 bases from V and 0 bases from J; junction bases left unmatched: 2. Germline CDR1 is LNHDA and CDR2 is SQIVND (reference sequence). The DNA for the CDR3 is TGTGCCAGTAGTATAATGGGACAGAGCACAGATACGCAGTATTTT. This encodes CASSIMGQSTDTQYF.

V usage is TRBV7-2 and J usage is TRBJ1-4, with 8 bases matching TRBD1. Germline-derived CDR1 and CDR2 are SGHTA and FQGNSA. V gave up 5 bases and J gave up 8 bases; unmatched junction bases: 7. The CDR3 is 14 residues long. Here the CDR3 reads CASSLRTGKEKLFF. DNA of the CDR3: TGTGCCAGCAGCCTCCGGACAGGGAAAGAAAAACTGTTTTTT.

The gene calls are TRBV24-1 and TRBJ1-1; the D is unclear. CDR3 length: 12 residues. Trimming removed 0 bases at V and 3 bases at J, with 1 base between. CDR1 and CDR2 (germline): KGHDR, SFDVKD. The CDR3 protein is CATSDLDTEAFF. As DNA, the CDR3 is TGTGCCACCAGTGATTTGGACACTGAAGCTTTCTTT.

V usage is TRBV7-2 and J usage is TRBJ1-1, with no clear D. With 3 bases removed from V and 1 base from J, the gap between germline ends came to 6 bases. The CDR3 contains 13 residues. Per the germline V gene, CDR1 is SGHTA and CDR2 is FQGNSA. The CDR3 sequence is CASSFFSNTEAFF. Here the CDR3 DNA reads TGTGCCAGCAGCTTTTTTTCGAACACTGAAGCTTTCTTT.

The J gene is TRBJ1-2, the V gene TRBV7-9; D call uncertain. From germline, CDR1 is SEHNR and CDR2 FQNEAQ (reference sequence). Trimming removed 4 bases from V and 6 bases from J, with 12 bases in between. The CDR3 is 13 amino acids. The CDR3 is CASSSNGQDGYTF. For the CDR3, the DNA is TGTGCCAGCAGCTCCAACGGCCAGGATGGCTACACCTTC.

The rearrangement links TRBV3-1 (or the pseudogene TRBV3-2) to TRBJ1-5, with 7 positions matching TRBD1. V shed 4 bases and J 0 bases; nucleotides not matched to a gene: 0. From germline, CDR1 is LGHDT and CDR2 YNNKEL (reference sequence). The CDR3 length is 14 residues. CDR3 protein: CASSRQGSNQPQHF. Written as DNA, the CDR3 is TGTGCCAGCAGCCGACAGGGTAGCAATCAGCCCCAGCATTTT.

The gene calls are TRBV6-5 and TRBJ1-1; 7 nucleotides agree with TRBD1. With V trimmed by 4 bases and J by 0 bases, 8 bases remained unmatched. The CDR3 has 16 residues. CDR1 is MNHEY, CDR2 SVGAGI, per germline. The CDR3 sequence: CASSSLTGSMNTEAFF. The CDR3 DNA reads TGTGCCAGCAGTTCTTTGACAGGGTCTATGAACACTGAAGCTTTCTTT.

The table lists this clone with a few counts. DNA for the CDR3: TGTGCCACCAGCAGAGGGGATAGCTCTGGGGCCAACGTCCTGACTTTC. Amino acid sequence: CATSRGDSSGANVLTF. This chain joins TRBV15 and TRBJ2-6; D not certain. Germline lookup yields CDR1 LNHNV and CDR2 YYDKDF (reference sequence). V gave up 1 base and J gave up 0 bases, with 7 bases separating them. There are 16 residues in the CDR3.

The chain combines TRBV5-1 with TRBJ2-1; TRBD2 matches at 15 bases. The CDR3 loop spans 16 amino acids. Germline CDR1 reads SGHRS; CDR2 reads YFSETQ. Trimming took 0 bases from V and 8 from J; bases not matched to a gene: 3. The CDR3 is CASSLGTSGRAHEQFF. CDR3 in DNA: TGCGCCAGCAGCTTGGGGACTAGCGGGAGGGCCCATGAGCAGTTCTTC.

This rearrangement joins TRBV7-6 to TRBJ2-5, with TRBD1 matching 7 bases. This CDR3 is built from 15 residues. V lost 5 bases and J lost 3; bases outside the gene matches: 9. Germline lookup yields CDR1 SGHVS and CDR2 FNYEAQ. CDR3 bases: TGTGCCAGCAGCAAAAGGGGTACAGGGGAAGAGACCCAGTACTTC. Translating it yields CASSKRGTGEETQYF.

This clone was detected once. The chain joins TRBV11-2 to TRBJ2-1; 7 bases match TRBD2. Germline values: CDR1 SGHAT, CDR2 FQNNGV. V was pared by 1 base and J by 7 bases, with 16 bases of the junction left unmatched. This CDR3 contains 18 residues. This CDR3 reads CASSLGSLLALGDNEQFF. The CDR3 DNA is TGTGCCAGCAGCTTAGGGAGTTTACTAGCGCTAGGGGATAATGAGCAGTTCTTC.

This clone was detected once. The V call is TRBV5-1, the J call TRBJ2-3; D not certain. Per germline, CDR1 SGHRS and CDR2 YFSETQ. The CDR3 is 13 amino acids. V lost 7 bases and J lost 1, with 10 bases in between. CDR3 in amino acids: CASRKDGTDTQYF. CDR3 DNA: TGCGCCAGCCGTAAAGACGGCACAGATACGCAGTATTTT.

The chain carries TRBV19 and TRBJ1-2; unclear D gene. From germline, CDR1 is LNHDA and CDR2 SQIVND (reference sequence). V lost 6 bases to trimming and J lost 8 bases, with 13 bases between them. CDR3 length: 12 residues. The CDR3 reads CASRAGNVGYTF. In DNA, the CDR3 is TGTGCCAGTAGGGCGGGGAATGTCGGCTACACCTTC.

This rearrangement joins TRBV9 to TRBJ2-1, with D perhaps TRBD1 or TRBD2 (5 bases each). V shed 4 bases and J shed 7 bases, with 15 bases lying between them. The CDR3 extends over 14 amino acids. The germline CDR1 and CDR2 sequences are SGDLS and YYNGEE. The DNA of the CDR3 is TGTGCCAGCAGCTCCCAGGGCGGGCGAAATGAGCAGTTCTTC. Translation gives CASSSQGGRNEQFF.

The DNA of the CDR3 is TGTGCCAGCAGTTACTCGGGGGGTAGGATGAACACTGAAGCTTTCTTT. This gives the protein CASSYSGGRMNTEAFF. The chain recombines TRBV6-5 with TRBJ1-1; TRBD1 might be the D (5 bases). CDR1 and CDR2 (germline): MNHEY, SVGAGI. There are 16 residues in the CDR3. V was trimmed by 0 bases and J by 0 bases, leaving 11 bases between them.

V and J are TRBV25-1 and TRBJ1-1; D uncertain. V was cut by 2 bases and J by 11 bases, with 18 bases left in between. This CDR3 contains 14 residues. Germline V gene sequence: CDR1 MGHDK, CDR2 SYGVNS. For the CDR3, the DNA is TGTGCCAGCAGTGAACCGGGAGGGCTAACGGCCGCTTTCTTT. As protein: CASSEPGGLTAAFF.